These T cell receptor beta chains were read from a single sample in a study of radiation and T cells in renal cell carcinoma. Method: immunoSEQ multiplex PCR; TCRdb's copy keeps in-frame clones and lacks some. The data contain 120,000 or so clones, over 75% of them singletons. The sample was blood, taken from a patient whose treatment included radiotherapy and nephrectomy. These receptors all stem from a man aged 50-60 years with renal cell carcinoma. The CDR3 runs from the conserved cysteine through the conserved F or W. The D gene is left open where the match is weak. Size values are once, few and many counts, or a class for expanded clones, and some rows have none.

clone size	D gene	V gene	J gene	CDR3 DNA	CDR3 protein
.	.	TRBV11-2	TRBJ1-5	TGTGCCAGCAGCTTAACAGAGAATCAGCCCCAGCATTTT	CASSLTENQPQHF
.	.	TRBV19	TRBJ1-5	TGTGCCAGTAGTCGCAGCGGCGTTGGTCGCAATCAGCCCCAGCATTTT	CASSRSGVGRNQPQHF
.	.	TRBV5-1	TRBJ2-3	TGCGCCAGCAGAACGAACGGGGCTAGCACAGATACGCAGTATTTT	CASRTNGASTDTQYF
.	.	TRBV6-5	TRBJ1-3	TGTGCCAGCAGCCTCGCTTCGAACACCATATATTTT	CASSLASNTIYF
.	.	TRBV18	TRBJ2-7	TGTGCCAGCTCGGTAATCCCGGGAGACAAACTGTACGAGCAGTACTTC	CASSVIPGDKLYEQYF
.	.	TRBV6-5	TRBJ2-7	TGTGCCAGCAGTTACTCGCCTAGCAGTTACGAGCAGTACTTC	CASSYSPSSYEQYF
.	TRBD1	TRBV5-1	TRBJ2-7	TGCGCCAGCAGCTGGACAGGGGCCGACTACGAGCAGTACTTC	CASSWTGADYEQYF
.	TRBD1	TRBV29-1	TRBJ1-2	TGCAGCGCGGGACAGATGTATGGCTACACCTTC	CSAGQMYGYTF
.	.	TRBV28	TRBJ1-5	TGTGCCAGCAGTTTACGACAGGGCAATCAGCCCCAGCATTTT	CASSLRQGNQPQHF
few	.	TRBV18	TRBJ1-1	TGTGCCAGCTCAACGGGGGCGGTCACTGAAGCTTTCTTT	CASSTGAVTEAFF
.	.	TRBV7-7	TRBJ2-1	TGTGCTAGCAGCTTAGGGCGGACCTCCTACAATGAGCAGTTCTTC	CASSLGRTSYNEQFF
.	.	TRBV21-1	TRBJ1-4	TGTGCCAGCTTTGGGGGGACAAGAAATGAAAAACTGTTTTTT	CASFGGTRNEKLFF
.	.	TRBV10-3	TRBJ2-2	TGTGCCATCAGTGACCGGGACCTCAATACCGGGGAGCTGTTTTTT	CAISDRDLNTGELFF
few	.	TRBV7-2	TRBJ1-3	TGTGCCAGCAGCGGGACGGATTCTGGAAACACCATATATTTT	CASSGTDSGNTIYF
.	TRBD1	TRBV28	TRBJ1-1	TGTGCCAGCAGTCTACTGGGACAGTTTGAAGCTTTCTTT	CASSLLGQFEAFF
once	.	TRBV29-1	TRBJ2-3	TGCAGCGTTGAAGGGCAAACAGATACGCAGTATTTT	CSVEGQTDTQYF
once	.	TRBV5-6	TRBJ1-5	TGTGCCAGCAGCCTTCTACAACTTAGCAATCAGCCCCAGCATTTT	CASSLLQLSNQPQHF
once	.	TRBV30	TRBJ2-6	TGTGCCTGGAGTGAGAGCTCTGGGGCCAACGTCCTGACTTTC	CAWSESSGANVLTF
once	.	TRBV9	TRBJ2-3	TGTGCCAGCAGCTCTCCGGGAGTCTCAGATACGCAGTATTTT	CASSSPGVSDTQYF
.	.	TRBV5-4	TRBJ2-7	TGTGCCAGCAGCTTGGGTCAGGACGAGCAGTACTTC	CASSLGQDEQYF
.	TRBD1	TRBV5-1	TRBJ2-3	TGCGCCAGCAGCCCGGGACAGGAGGGAGATACGCAGTATTTT	CASSPGQEGDTQYF
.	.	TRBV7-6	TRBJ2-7	TGTGCCAGCAGCCCCCGGACAGCTAGCTCCTACGAGCAGTACTTC	CASSPRTASSYEQYF
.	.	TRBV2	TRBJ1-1	TGTGCCAGCAGTGTAGGCAGGGCATCCGCTGAAGCTTTCTTT	CASSVGRASAEAFF
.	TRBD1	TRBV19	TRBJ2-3	TGTGCCAGTAGTCTCGAAGGGACAGGGGGCGCAAATACGCAGTATTTT	CASSLEGTGGANTQYF
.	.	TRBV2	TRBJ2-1	TGTGCCAGCAGTGAGAACAGTCCCACCTTTAATGAGCAGTTCTTC	CASSENSPTFNEQFF
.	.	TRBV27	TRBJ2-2	TGTGCCAGCAGTGCGATTTTGGGGGACACCGGGGAGCTGTTTTTT	CASSAILGDTGELFF
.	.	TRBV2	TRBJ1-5	TGTGCCAGCAGTGGCCTCAGGTATAGCAATCAGCCCCAGCATTTT	CASSGLRYSNQPQHF
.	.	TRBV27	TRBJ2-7	TGTGCCAGCAGTCCCATTTCCGGACGTACTAAAGAGCAGTACTTC	CASSPISGRTKEQYF
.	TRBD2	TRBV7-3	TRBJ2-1	TGTGCCAGCAGCATTACTAGCGGGATTCGCAATGAGCAGTTCTTC	CASSITSGIRNEQFF
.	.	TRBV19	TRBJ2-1	TGTGCCAGTACCTCCCTGGGCAGGACCTACAATGAGCAGTTCTTC	CASTSLGRTYNEQFF
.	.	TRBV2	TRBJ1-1	TGTGCCAGCACCGGGGCGGGGGGGGCCGGCACTGAAGCTTTCTTT	CASTGAGGAGTEAFF
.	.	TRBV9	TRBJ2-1	TGTGCCAGCAGCGCGAACTCGCCCTCCTACAATGAGCAGTTCTTC	CASSANSPSYNEQFF
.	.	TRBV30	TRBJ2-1	TGTGCCTGGAGTTCGATAGTAGGTGGCCAGTTCTTC	CAWSSIVGGQFF
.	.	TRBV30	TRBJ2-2	TGTGCCTGGAGTAGGGGGACTTTGAGCGGGGAGCTGTTTTTT	CAWSRGTLSGELFF
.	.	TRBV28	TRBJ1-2	TGTGCCAGCAGTCGAGAGCCTGAAGCTGTTGGCTACACCTTC	CASSREPEAVGYTF
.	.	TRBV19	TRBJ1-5	TGTGCCAGTAGTCCCCATCTAAATAGCAATCAGCCCCAGCATTTT	CASSPHLNSNQPQHF
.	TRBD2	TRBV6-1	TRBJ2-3	TGTGCCAGCAGTGAAAGAAGCGGGGGGGTTCCCACAGATACGCAGTATTTT	CASSERSGGVPTDTQYF
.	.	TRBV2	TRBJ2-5	TGTGCCAGCAGTGCCAACAGGGAAGAGGAGACCCAGTACTTC	CASSANREEETQYF
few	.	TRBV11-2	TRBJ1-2	TGTGCCAGCAGCAACGACATTCGCGGCTACACCTTC	CASSNDIRGYTF
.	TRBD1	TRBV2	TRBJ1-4	TGTGCCAGCAGGAGAACACAGGGGGCGGTCGTTGAAAAACTGTTTTTT	CASRRTQGAVVEKLFF
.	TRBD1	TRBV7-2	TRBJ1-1	TGTGCCACCCGGCTGGGACAGGGGTGGGACACTGAAGCTTTCTTT	CATRLGQGWDTEAFF
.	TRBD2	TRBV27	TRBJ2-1	TGTGCCAGCAGTTCACTAGCGGTCAGAGACAATGAGCAGTTCTTC	CASSSLAVRDNEQFF
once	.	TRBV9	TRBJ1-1	TGTGCCAGCAGCGTAGAAAGTGGGGGTATGAACACTGAAGCTTTCTTT	CASSVESGGMNTEAFF
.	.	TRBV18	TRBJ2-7	TGTGCCAGCTCACCTAACGGCTACGAGCAGTACTTC	CASSPNGYEQYF
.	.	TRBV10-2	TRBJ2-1	TGCGCCAGCATAGGTCAACGGGAGTGGTACTATGGTGAGCAGTTCTTC	CASIGQREWYYGEQFF
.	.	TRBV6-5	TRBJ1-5	TGTGCCAGCAGCGGAGGATATAGCAATCAGCCCCAGCATTTT	CASSGGYSNQPQHF
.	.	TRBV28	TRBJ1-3	TGTGCCAGCAGTTTCTTTAAGGGAGCCGAGACTAGAAACACCATATATTTT	CASSFFKGAETRNTIYF
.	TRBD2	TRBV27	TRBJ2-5	TGTGCCAGCAGCCTTGGACTAGCGGGCCAAGAGACCCAGTACTTC	CASSLGLAGQETQYF
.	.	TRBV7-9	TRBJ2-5	TGTGCCAGCAGCTTGGACGGCCAAGAGACCCAGTACTTC	CASSLDGQETQYF
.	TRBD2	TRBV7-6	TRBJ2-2	TGTGCCAGCAGCTTAGCCCCCCCGGCTAGCGGGAGGCCCCCCGGGGAGCTGTTTTTT	CASSLAPPASGRPPGELFF
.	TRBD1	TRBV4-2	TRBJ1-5	TGTGCCAGCAGCCAAGAGTTACAGGGGCCCAATCAGCCCCAGCATTTT	CASSQELQGPNQPQHF
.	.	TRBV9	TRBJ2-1	TGTGCCAGCAGCGTAGATAGCGGCAAGAGCTCCTACAATGAGCAGTTCTTC	CASSVDSGKSSYNEQFF
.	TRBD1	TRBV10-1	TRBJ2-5	TGCGCCAGCAGTACAACCGGGACAGGGGGCCAAGAGACCCAGTACTTC	CASSTTGTGGQETQYF
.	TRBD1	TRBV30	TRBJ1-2	TGTGCCTGGACAGGGACAGGGAGAAACTATGGCTACACCTTC	CAWTGTGRNYGYTF
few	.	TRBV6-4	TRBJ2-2	TGTGCCAGCAGTGACAGCCCCACCGGGGAGCTGTTTTTT	CASSDSPTGELFF
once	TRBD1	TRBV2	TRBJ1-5	TGTGCCAGCAGTGTGGGACAGACTAAAAATCAGCCCCAGCATTTT	CASSVGQTKNQPQHF